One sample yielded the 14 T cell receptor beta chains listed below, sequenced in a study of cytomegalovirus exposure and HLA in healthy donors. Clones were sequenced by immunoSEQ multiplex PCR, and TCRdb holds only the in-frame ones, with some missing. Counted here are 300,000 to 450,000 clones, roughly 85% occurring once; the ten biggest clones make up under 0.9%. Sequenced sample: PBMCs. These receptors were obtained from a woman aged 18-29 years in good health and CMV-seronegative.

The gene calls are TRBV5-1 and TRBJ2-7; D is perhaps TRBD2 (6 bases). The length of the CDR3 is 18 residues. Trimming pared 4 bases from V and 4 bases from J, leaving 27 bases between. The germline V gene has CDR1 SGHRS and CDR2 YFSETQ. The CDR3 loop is CASSPRAVWLANNYEQYF. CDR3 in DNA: TGCGCCAGCAGCCCCCGGGCAGTCTGGCTAGCGAACAATTACGAGCAGTACTTC.

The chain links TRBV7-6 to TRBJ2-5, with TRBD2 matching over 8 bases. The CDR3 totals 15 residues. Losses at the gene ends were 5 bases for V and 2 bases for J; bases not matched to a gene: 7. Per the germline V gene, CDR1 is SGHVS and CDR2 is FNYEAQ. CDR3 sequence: CASSLNAGGQETQYF. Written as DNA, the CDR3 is TGTGCCAGCAGCCTCAACGCGGGGGGACAAGAGACCCAGTACTTC.

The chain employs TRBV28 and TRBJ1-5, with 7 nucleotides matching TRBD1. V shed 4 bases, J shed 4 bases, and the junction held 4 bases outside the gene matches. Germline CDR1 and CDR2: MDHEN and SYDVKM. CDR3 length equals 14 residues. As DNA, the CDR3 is TGTGCCAGCAGTTGGATGACAGGGAATCAGCCCCAGCATTTT. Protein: CASSWMTGNQPQHF. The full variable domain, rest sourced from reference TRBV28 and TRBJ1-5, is DVKVTQSSRYLVKRTGEKVFLECVQDMDHENMFWYRQDPGLGLRLIYFSYDVKMKEKGDIPEGYSVSREKKERFSLILESASTNQTSMYLCASSWMTGNQPQHFGDGTRLSIL.

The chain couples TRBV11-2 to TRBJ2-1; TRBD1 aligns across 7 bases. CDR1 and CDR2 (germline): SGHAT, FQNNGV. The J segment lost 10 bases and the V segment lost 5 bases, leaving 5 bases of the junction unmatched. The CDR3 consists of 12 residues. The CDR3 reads CASSMTGKEQFF. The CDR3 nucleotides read TGTGCCAGCAGCATGACAGGGAAAGAGCAGTTCTTC.

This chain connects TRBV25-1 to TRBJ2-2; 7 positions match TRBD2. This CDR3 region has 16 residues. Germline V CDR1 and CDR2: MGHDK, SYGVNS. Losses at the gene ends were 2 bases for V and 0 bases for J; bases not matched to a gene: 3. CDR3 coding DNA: TGTGCCAGCAGTGAAGTAGGGACTACGAACACCGGGGAGCTGTTTTTT. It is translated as CASSEVGTTNTGELFF.

The CDR3 loop reads CASSLGWGELGGYTF. As DNA, the CDR3 is TGCGCCAGCAGCTTGGGCTGGGGCGAGTTGGGCGGCTACACCTTC. The chain recombines TRBV5-1 with TRBJ1-2; D is perhaps TRBD1 (5 bases). Trimming took 0 bases from V and 8 from J, leaving 17 bases between them. Germline CDR1 is SGHRS and CDR2 is YFSETQ. This CDR3 contains 15 residues.

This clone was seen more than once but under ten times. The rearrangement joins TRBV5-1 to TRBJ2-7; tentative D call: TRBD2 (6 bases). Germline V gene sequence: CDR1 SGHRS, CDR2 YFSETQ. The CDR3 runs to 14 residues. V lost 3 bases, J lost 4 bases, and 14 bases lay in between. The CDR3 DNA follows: TGCGCCAGCAGCTCCGGGACCAGCGGGTACGAGCAGTACTTC. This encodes CASSSGTSGYEQYF.

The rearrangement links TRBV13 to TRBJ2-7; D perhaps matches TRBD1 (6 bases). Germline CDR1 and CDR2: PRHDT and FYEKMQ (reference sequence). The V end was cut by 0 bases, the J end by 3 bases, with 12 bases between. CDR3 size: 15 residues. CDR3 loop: CASSLGSGTHYEQYF. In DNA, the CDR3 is TGTGCCAGCAGCTTAGGGTCCGGGACACACTACGAGCAGTACTTC.

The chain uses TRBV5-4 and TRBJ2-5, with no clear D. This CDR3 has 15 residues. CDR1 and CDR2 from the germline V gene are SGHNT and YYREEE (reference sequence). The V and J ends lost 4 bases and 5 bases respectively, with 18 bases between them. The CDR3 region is CASSHIMSARETQYF. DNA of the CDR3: TGTGCCAGCAGCCATATCATGAGCGCTAGGGAGACCCAGTACTTC.

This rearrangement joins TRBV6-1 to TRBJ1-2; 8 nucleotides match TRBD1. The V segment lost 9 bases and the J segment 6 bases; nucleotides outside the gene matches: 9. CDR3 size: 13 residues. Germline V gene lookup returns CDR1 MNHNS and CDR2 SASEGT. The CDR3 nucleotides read TGTGCCAGTGGGACAGGATTAGGAAATGGCTACACCTTC. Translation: CASGTGLGNGYTF.

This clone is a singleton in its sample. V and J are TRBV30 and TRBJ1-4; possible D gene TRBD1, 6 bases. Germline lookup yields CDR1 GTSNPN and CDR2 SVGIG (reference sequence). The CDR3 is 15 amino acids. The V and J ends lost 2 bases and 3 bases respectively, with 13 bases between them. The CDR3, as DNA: TGTGCCTGGAGTATCCCGCAGGGGCCTAATGAAAAACTGTTTTTT. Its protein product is CAWSIPQGPNEKLFF.

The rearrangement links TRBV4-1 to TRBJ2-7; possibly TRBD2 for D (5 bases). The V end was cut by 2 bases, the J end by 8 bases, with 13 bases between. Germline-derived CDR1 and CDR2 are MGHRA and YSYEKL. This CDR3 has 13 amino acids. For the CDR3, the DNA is TGCGCCAGCAGCCAATTCGGGGAACGTCAGCAGTACTTC. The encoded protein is CASSQFGERQQYF.

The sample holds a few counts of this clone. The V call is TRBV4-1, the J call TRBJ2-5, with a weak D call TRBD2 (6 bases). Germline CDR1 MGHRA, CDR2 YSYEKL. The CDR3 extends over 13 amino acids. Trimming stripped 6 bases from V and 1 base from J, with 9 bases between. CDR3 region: CASSRGFQETQYF. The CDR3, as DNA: TGCGCCAGCAGTCGGGGGTTCCAAGAGACCCAGTACTTC.

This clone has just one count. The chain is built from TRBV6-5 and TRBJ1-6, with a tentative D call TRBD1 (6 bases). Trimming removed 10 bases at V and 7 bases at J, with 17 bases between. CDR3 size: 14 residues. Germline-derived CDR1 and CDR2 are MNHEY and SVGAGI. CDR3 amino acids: CAIRTQGRNSPLHF. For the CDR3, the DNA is TGTGCCATCCGGACTCAGGGGCGGAATTCACCCCTCCACTTT.